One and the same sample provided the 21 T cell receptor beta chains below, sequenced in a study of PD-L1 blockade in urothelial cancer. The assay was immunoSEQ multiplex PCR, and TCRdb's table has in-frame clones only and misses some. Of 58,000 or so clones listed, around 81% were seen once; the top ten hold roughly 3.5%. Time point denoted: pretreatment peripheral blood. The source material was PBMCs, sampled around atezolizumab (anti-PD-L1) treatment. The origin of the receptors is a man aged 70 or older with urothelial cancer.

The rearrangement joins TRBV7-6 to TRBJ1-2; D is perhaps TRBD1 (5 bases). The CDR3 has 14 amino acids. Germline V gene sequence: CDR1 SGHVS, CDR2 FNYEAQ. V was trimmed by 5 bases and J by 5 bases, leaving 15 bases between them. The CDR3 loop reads CASSQSGRVYGYTF. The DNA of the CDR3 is TGTGCCAGCAGCCAGTCGGGCAGGGTTTATGGCTACACCTTC. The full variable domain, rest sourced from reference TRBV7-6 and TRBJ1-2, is GAGVSQSPRYKVTKRGQDVALRCDPISGHVSLYWYRQALGQGPEFLTYFNYEAQQDKSGLPNDRFSAERPEGSISTLTIQRTEQRDSAMYRCASSQSGRVYGYTFGSGTRLTVV.

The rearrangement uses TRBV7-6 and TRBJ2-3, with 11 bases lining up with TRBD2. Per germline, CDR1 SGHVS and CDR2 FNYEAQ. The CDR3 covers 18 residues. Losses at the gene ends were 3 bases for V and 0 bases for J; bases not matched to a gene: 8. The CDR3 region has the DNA TGTGCCAGCAGCTTGGAAGTAGCGGGAGGGATTAGCACAGATACGCAGTATTTT. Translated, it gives CASSLEVAGGISTDTQYF.

CDR3 in amino acids: CASSWGRGPYEQYF. Written as DNA, the CDR3 is TGTGCCAGCAGTTGGGGCAGAGGCCCCTACGAGCAGTACTTC. The chain recombines TRBV6-5 with TRBJ2-7; a possible D gene is TRBD1 (5 bases). The V end was cut by 4 bases, the J end by 2 bases, with 12 bases between. The CDR3 has 14 amino acids. Per germline, CDR1 MNHEY and CDR2 SVGAGI.

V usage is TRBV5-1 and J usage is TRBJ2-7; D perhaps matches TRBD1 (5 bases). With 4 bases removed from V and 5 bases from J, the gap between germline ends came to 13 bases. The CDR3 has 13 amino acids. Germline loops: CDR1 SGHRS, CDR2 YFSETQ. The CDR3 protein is CASSGQGMNEQYF. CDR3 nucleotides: TGCGCCAGCAGCGGTCAGGGAATGAACGAGCAGTACTTC. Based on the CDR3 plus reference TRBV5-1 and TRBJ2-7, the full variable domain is KAGVTQTPRYLIKTRGQQVTLSCSPISGHRSVSWYQQTPGQGLQFLFEYFSETQRNKGNFPGRFSGRQFSNSRSEMNVSTLELGDSALYLCASSGQGMNEQYFGPGTRLTVT.

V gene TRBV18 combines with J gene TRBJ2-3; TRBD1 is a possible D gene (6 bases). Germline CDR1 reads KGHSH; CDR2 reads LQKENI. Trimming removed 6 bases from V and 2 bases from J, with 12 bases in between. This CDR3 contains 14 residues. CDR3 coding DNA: TGTGCCAGCTCTCTGGACAGTATCACAGATACGCAGTATTTT. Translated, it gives CASSLDSITDTQYF.

The chain's CDR3 is CAAQTIQGGREQYF. In nucleotides, the CDR3 is TGTGCCGCCCAGACCATACAGGGTGGGCGCGAGCAGTACTTC. The chain has TRBV6-5 and TRBJ2-7; D is perhaps TRBD1 (6 bases). Germline V gene sequence: CDR1 MNHEY, CDR2 SVGAGI. Trimming pared 11 bases from V and 6 bases from J, leaving 23 bases between. The CDR3 consists of 14 residues.

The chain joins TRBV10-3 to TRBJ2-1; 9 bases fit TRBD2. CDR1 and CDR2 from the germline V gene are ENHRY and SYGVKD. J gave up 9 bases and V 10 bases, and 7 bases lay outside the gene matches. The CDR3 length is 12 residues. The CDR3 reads CATSAGGVEQFF. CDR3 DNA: TGTGCCACCTCAGCGGGAGGAGTTGAGCAGTTCTTC.

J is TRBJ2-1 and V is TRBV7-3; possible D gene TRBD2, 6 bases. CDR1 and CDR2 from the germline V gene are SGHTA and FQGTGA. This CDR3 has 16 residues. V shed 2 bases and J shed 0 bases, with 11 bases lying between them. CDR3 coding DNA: TGTGCCAGCAGCTTAGGTCTAGCGTCCTCCTACAATGAGCAGTTCTTC. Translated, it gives CASSLGLASSYNEQFF.

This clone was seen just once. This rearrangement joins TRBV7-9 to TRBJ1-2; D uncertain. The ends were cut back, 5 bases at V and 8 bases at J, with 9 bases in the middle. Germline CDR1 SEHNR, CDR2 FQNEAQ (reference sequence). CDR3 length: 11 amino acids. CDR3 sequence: CASSGPLGYTF. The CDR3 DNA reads TGTGCCAGCAGCGGGCCTTTAGGCTACACCTTC.

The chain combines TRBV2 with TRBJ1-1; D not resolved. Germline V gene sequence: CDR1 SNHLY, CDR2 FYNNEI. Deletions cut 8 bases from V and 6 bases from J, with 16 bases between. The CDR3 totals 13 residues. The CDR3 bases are TGTGCCAGCGGGTGGGAGCCGGGTTCTGAAGCTTTCTTT. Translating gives CASGWEPGSEAFF.

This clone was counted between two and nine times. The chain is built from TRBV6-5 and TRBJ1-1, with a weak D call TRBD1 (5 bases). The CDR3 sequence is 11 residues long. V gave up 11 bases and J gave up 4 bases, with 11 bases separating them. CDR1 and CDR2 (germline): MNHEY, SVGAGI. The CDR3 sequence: CAAWGGTEAFF. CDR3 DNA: TGTGCCGCCTGGGGGGGCACTGAAGCTTTCTTT.

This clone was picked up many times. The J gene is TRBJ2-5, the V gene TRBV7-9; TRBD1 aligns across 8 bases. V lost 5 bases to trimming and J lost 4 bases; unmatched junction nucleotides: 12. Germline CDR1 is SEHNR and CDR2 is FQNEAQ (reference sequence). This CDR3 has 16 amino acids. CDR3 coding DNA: TGTGCCAGCAGCATCCTCGACAGGGGAGACTTAGAGACCCAGTACTTC. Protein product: CASSILDRGDLETQYF.

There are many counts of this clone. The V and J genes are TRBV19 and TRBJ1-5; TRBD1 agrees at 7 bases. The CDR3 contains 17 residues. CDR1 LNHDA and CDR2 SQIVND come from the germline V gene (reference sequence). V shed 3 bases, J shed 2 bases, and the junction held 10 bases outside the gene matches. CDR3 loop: CASSMGDRAGGNQPQHF. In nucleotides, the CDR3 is TGTGCCAGTAGTATGGGCGACAGGGCGGGCGGCAATCAGCCCCAGCATTTT.

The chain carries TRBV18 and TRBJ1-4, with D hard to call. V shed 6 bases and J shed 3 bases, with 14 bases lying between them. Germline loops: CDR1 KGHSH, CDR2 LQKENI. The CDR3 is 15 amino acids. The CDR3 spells CASSLRRAANEKLFF. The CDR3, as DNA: TGTGCCAGCTCTCTACGGAGGGCGGCTAATGAAAAACTGTTTTTT. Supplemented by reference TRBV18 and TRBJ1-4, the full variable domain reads NAGVMQNPRHLVRRRGQEARLRCSPMKGHSHVYWYRQLPEEGLKFMVYLQKENIIDESGMPKERFSAEFPKEGPSILRIQQVVRGDSAAYFCASSLRRAANEKLFFGSGTQLSVL.

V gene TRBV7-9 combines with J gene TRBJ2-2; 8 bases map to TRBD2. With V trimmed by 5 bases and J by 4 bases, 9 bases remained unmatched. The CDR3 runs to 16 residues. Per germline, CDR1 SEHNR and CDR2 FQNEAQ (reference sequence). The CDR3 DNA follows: TGTGCCAGCAGCCCAACTAGCGGAGGGGGCACCGGGGAGCTGTTTTTT. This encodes CASSPTSGGGTGELFF.

The CDR3 loop is CASSSLGDEQFF. CDR3 coding DNA: TGTGCCAGCAGCAGCTTGGGCGATGAGCAGTTCTTC. This chain connects TRBV7-2 to TRBJ2-1; D not resolved. Germline V lookup: CDR1 SGHTA, CDR2 FQGNSA. The CDR3 consists of 12 residues. Between the trimmed V and J ends, which lost 5 bases and 8 bases, there was a span of 10 bases.

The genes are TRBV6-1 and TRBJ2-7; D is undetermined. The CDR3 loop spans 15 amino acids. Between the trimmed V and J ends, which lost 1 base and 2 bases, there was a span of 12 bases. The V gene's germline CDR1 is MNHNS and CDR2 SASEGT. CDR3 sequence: CASSEGAVPAYEQYF. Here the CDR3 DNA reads TGTGCCAGCAGTGAAGGCGCGGTGCCAGCCTACGAGCAGTACTTC.

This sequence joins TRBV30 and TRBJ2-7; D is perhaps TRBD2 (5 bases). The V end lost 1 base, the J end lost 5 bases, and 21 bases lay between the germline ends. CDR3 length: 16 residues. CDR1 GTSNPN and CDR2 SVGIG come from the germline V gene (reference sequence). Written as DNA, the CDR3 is TGTGCCTGGAGTGACCTGGAGGACGGAACCCCGCACGAGCAGTACTTC. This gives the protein CAWSDLEDGTPHEQYF. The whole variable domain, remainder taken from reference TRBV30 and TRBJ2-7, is SQTIHQWPATLVQPVGSPLSLECTVEGTSNPNLYWYRQAAGRGLQLLFYSVGIGQISSEVPQNLSASRPQDRQFILSSKKLLLSDSGFYLCAWSDLEDGTPHEQYFGPGTRLTVT.

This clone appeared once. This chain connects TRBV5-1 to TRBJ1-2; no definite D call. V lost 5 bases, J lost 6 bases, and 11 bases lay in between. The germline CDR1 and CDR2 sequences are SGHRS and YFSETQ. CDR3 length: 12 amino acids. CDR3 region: CASRYGDDGYTF. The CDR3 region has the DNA TGCGCCAGCAGATACGGGGATGATGGCTACACCTTC.

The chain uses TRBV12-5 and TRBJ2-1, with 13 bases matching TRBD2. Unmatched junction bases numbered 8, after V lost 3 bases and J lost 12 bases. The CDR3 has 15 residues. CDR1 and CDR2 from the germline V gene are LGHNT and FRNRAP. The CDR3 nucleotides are TGTGCTAGTGGTTTAGGGGGACTAGCGGGAACGGTGCAGTTCTTC. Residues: CASGLGGLAGTVQFF.

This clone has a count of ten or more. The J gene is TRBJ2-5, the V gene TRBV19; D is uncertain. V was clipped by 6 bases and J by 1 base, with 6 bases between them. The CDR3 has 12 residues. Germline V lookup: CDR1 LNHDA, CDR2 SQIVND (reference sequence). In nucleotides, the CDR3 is TGTGCCAGTAGCCTAGGCCAAGAGACCCAGTACTTC. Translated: CASSLGQETQYF.